A few counts support the clone carrying this T cell receptor beta chain. The target antigen is unknown. The data were obtained in a study of cytomegalovirus exposure and HLA in healthy donors. Regarding the study as a whole: A later analysis showed TCR association rates differing by HLA locus, peaking at DRB1 and lowest at HLA-C. TCR beta V- and J-gene trimming was later associated with a missense DCLRE1C variant. Analyzed later, most CMV-associated TCR beta chains appeared HLA-restricted. In a later analysis, common viral pathogens appeared linked to several of the most significant clusters.

The CDR3 consists of 16 residues. Germline CDR1 reads LNHDA; CDR2 reads SQIVND (reference sequence). V was trimmed by 5 bases and J by 4 bases, leaving 18 bases between them. Primers: 60 Vbeta forward and 13 Jbeta reverse. Assay used: immunoSEQ multiplex PCR; TCRdb lists only in-frame clones, some missing. The data contain roughly 140,000 clones, 78% of them singletons. Source material: PBMCs. The chain joins TRBV19 to TRBJ1-3, with a possible D match to TRBD1 (5 bases). The sequence came from a male donor in good health and CMV-seronegative. This chain's CDR3 is CASSVNLRETGNTIYF. DNA for the CDR3: TGTGCCAGTAGTGTAAACCTCAGGGAAACGGGAAACACCATATATTTT.